This T cell receptor beta chain came from a study of blood T cell repertoires in COVID-19. Study in general: Sites in the United States, Italy and Spain provided acute and convalescent COVID-19 samples. PBMCs, B-cell-depleted T cells, or T cells were the source of the cDNA or gDNA that made up the material.

The CDR3 length is 15 residues. Unmatched junction bases numbered 11, after V lost 4 bases and J lost 6 bases. Germline CDR1 is LGHDT and CDR2 is YNNKEL (reference sequence). Authors' processing steps: Scientists estimated how many nucleated cells there were by amplifying reference gene primers. Using immunoSEQ multiplex PCR, the repertoire was profiled, and TCRdb retains in-frame clones only, with some absent. Clone size and the V and J calls come from that table; the DNA yielded D and trimming. The sample consists of 80,000 to 100,000 clones, roughly 82% of them appearing once. The V call is TRBV3-1 (or the pseudogene TRBV3-2), the J call TRBJ2-7, with TRBD2 matching 8 bases. Sequencing input: peripheral blood. The source is a man between 65 and 85 years old with active or convalescent COVID-19. The CDR3 protein is CASSLTPGTSLEQYF. The CDR3 DNA follows: TGTGCCAGCAGCCTCACCCCCGGGACTAGTCTCGAGCAGTACTTC.